One T cell receptor beta chain is described in this entry. This record comes from a study of blood T cell repertoires in COVID-19. Clones were read by immunoSEQ multiplex PCR, and TCRdb kept only the in-frame ones, dropping some. The sample shows hundreds of thousands of clones, 90% of them seen only once. This CDR3 has 13 amino acids. V lost 10 bases, J lost 10 bases, and 17 bases lay in between. Germline V gene lookup returns CDR1 ENHRY and CDR2 SYGVKD. The receptor comes from a man aged 50-60 years who had been exposed to COVID-19. This rearrangement joins TRBV10-3 to TRBJ1-6; unclear D gene. The sequenced sample was PBMCs or T cells enriched from blood (not recorded which). CDR3 in amino acids: CASSDHSGSPLHF. CDR3 bases: TGTGCCAGCTCGGATCATTCAGGATCACCCCTCCACTTT.